This T cell receptor beta chain comes out of a study of shared clonotypes between healthy human individuals. The method was immunoSEQ multiplex PCR; TCRdb's version includes in-frame clones alone and lacks a portion of them. The data show about 2.1 million clones, 93% seen once. CD8 cells classed as naive were CD45RO-negative and positively selected for CCR7, excluding terminally differentiated effector memory CD45RA+ cells. Material for sequencing was naive CD8+ T cells from PBMCs. The receptor was isolated from a man between 18 and 29 years old in good health. Some clones in this sample may be carry-over from other donors' samples.

The DNA for the CDR3 is TGCGCCAGCAGCCAGGAAAGGGACAGGCGGATTGTCTACGAGCAGTACTTC. Its translation is CASSQERDRRIVYEQYF. The chain recombines TRBV4-1 with TRBJ2-7; 8 bases are a match to TRBD1. Losses at the gene ends were 3 bases for V and 3 bases for J; bases not matched to a gene: 13. Per germline, CDR1 MGHRA and CDR2 YSYEKL. The CDR3 spans 17 residues.